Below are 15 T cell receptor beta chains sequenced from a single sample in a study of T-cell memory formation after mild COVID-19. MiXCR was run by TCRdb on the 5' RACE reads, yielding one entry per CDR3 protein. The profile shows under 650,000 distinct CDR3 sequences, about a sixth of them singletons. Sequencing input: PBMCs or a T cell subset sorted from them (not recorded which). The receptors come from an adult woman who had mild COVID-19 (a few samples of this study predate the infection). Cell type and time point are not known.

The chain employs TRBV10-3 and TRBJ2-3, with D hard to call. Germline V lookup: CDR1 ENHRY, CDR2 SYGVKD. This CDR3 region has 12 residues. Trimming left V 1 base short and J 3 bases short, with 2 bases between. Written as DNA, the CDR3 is TGTGCCATCAGTGAGTTTACAGATACGCAGTATTTT. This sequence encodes CAISEFTDTQYF.

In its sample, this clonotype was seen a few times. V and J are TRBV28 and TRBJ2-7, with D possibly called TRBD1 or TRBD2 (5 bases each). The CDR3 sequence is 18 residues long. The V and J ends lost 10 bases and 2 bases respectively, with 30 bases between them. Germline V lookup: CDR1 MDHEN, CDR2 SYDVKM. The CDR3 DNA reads TGTGCCACCGAAAACCGGGACCGAGGCCGGCGACTAACCTACGAGCAGTACTTC. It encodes CATENRDRGRRLTYEQYF.

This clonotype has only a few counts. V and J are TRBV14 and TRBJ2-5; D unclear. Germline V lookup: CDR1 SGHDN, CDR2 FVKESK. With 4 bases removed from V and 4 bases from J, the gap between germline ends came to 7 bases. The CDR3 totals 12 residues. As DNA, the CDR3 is TGTGCCAGCAGCCGGGTCCTAGAGACCCAGTACTTC. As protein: CASSRVLETQYF.

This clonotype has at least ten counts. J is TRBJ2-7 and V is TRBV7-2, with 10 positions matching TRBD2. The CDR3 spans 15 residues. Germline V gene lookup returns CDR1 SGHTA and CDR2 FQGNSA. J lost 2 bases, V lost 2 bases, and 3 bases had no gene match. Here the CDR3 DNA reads TGTGCCAGCAGCTTAAGGACTAGCGGTACCTACGAGCAGTACTTC. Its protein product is CASSLRTSGTYEQYF.

CDR3 DNA sequence: TGTGCCAGCAGCCTAGACAGGGGGCAGTTCTTC. Its translation is CASSLDRGQFF. The chain is built from TRBV7-2 and TRBJ2-1, with TRBD1 matching over 8 bases. The germline V gene encodes CDR1 SGHTA and CDR2 FQGNSA. This CDR3 is 11 amino acids long. V was pared by 5 bases and J by 12 bases, with 3 bases of the junction left unmatched.

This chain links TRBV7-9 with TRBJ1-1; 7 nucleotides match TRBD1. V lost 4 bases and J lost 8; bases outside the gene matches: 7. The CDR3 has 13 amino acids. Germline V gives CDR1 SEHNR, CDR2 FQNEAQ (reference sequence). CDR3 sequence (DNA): TGTGCCAGCAGCTCAACAGAGGACAGGGAAGCTTTCTTT. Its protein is CASSSTEDREAFF.

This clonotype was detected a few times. The CDR3 DNA sequence: TGTGCCAGCAGCTGGAACACAGGGAGGCTGAGTGAAGCTTTCTTT. Amino acid sequence: CASSWNTGRLSEAFF. The rearrangement joins TRBV12-3 or TRBV12-4 to TRBJ1-1, with TRBD1 as a possible D gene (6 bases). The length of the CDR3 is 15 residues. The V end lost 6 bases, the J end lost 7 bases, and 21 bases lay between the germline ends.

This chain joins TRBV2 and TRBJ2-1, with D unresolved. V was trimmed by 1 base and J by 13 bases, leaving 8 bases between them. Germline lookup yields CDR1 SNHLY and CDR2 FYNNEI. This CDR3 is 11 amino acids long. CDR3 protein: CASSEGFVQFF. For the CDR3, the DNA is TGTGCCAGCAGTGAAGGGTTCGTACAGTTCTTC.

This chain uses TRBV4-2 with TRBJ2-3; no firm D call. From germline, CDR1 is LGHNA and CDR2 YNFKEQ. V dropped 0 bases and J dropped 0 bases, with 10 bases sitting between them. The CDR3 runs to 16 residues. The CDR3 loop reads CASSQDRPASTDTQYF. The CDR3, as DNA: TGTGCCAGCAGCCAAGATCGTCCTGCTAGCACAGATACGCAGTATTTT.

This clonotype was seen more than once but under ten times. CDR3 DNA: TGTGCCTGGAGCGAAGCCTCGGGGAGGACCTACGAGCAGTACTTC. Translation: CAWSEASGRTYEQYF. The chain joins TRBV30 to TRBJ2-7; D perhaps matches TRBD2 (6 bases). This CDR3 contains 15 residues. The germline gives CDR1 GTSNPN, CDR2 SVGIG (reference sequence). The ends were cut back, 3 bases at V and 2 bases at J, with 17 bases in the middle.

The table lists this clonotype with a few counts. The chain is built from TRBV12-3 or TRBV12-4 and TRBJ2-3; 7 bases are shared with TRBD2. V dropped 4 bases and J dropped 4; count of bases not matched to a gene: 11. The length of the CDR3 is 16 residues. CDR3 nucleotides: TGTGCCAGCAGTTGGGGGGGGAAAGTTTTATCAGATACGCAGTATTTT. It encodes CASSWGGKVLSDTQYF.

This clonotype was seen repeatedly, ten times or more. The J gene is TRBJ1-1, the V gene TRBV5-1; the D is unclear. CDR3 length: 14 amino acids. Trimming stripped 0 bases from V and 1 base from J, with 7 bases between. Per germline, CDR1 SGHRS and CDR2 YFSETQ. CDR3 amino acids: CASSLVSGNTEAFF. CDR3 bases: TGCGCCAGCAGCTTGGTCAGCGGGAACACTGAAGCTTTCTTT.

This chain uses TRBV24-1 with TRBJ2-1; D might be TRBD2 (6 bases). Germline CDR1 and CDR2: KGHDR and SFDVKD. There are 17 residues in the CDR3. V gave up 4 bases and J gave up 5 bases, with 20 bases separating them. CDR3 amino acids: CATSEADYGRTDNEQFF. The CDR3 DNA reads TGTGCCACCAGTGAGGCAGACTACGGGAGAACCGACAATGAGCAGTTCTTC.

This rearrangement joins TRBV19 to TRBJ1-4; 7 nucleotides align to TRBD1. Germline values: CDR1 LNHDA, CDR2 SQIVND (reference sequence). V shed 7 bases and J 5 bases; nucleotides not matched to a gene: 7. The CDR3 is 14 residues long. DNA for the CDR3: TGTGCCAGTACCCCGACAGGGACAAATGAAAAACTGTTTTTT. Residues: CASTPTGTNEKLFF.

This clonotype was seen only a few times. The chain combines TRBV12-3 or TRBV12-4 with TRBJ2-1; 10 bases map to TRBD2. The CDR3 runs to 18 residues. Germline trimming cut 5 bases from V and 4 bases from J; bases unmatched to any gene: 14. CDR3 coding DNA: TGTGCCAGCAGTCTACCAAGCGGGAGGGCCCAACGTTACAATGAGCAGTTCTTC. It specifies CASSLPSGRAQRYNEQFF.